This entry describes one T cell receptor beta chain. This entry is derived from a study of control samples from healthy donors and cancer patients. The method was immunoSEQ multiplex PCR; TCRdb's version includes in-frame clones alone and lacks a portion of them. In total, the table holds roughly 190,000 clones. The CDR3 spans 12 residues. Germline V gives CDR1 MNHEY, CDR2 SMNVEV (reference sequence). Trimming stripped 5 bases from V and 0 bases from J, with 3 bases between. The chain carries TRBV27 and TRBJ2-3; unclear D gene. This receptor was obtained from a woman between 25 and 40 years old in good health. Sequencing was done on a sample of blood. CDR3 sequence (DNA): TGTGCCAGCAGTCCTAGCACAGATACGCAGTATTTT. As protein: CASSPSTDTQYF.